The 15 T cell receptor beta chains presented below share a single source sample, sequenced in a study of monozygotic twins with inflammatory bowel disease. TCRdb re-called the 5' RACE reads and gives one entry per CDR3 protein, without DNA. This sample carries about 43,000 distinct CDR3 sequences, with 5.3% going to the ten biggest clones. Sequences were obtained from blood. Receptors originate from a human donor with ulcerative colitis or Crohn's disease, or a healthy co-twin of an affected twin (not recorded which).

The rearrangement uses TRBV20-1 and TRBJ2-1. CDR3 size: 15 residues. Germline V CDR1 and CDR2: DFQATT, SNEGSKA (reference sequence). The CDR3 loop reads CSVPRTRSSYNEQFF.

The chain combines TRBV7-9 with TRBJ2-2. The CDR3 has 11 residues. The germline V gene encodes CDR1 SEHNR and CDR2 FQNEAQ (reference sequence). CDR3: CASGNTGELFF.

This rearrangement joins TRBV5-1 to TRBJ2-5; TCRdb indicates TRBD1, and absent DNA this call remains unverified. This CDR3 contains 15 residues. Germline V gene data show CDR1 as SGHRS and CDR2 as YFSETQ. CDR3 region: CASSLAQGAGATQYF.

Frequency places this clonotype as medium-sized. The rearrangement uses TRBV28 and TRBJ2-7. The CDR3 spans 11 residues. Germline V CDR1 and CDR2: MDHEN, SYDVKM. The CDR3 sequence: CASTFRGEQYF.

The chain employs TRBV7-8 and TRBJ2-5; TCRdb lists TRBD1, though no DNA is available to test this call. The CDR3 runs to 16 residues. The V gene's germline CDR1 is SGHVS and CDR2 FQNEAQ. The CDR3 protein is CASSPRGGSNQETQYF.

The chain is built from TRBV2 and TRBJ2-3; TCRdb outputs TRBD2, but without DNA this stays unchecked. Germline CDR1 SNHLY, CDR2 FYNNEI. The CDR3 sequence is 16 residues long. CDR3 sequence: CASSLKRDPPADTQYF.

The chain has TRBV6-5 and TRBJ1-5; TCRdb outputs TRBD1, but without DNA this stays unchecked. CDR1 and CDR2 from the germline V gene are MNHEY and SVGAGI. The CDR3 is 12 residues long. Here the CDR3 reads CASRDRDQPQHF.

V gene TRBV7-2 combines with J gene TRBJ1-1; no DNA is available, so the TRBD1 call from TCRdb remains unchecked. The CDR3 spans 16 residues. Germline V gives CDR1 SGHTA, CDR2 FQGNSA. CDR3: CASSLQGPGGNTEAFF.

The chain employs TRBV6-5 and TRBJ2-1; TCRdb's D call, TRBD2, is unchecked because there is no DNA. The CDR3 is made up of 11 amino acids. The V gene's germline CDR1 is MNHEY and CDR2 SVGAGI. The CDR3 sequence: CASSSSSEQFF.

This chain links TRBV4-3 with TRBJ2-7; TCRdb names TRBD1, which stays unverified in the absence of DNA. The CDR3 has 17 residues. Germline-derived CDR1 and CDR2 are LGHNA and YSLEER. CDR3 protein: CASSQEGSGRGVYEQYF.

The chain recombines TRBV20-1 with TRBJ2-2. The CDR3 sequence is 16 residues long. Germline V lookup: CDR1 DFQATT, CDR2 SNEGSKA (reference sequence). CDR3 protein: CSARGPRGQPTGELFF.

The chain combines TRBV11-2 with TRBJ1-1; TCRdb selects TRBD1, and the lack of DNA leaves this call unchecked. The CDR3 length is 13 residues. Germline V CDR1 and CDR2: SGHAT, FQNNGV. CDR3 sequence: CASSLQGAGAAFF.

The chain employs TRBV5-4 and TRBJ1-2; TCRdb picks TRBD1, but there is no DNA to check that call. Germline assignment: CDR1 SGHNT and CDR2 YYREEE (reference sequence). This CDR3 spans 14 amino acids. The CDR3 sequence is CASSSGQMGYGYTF.

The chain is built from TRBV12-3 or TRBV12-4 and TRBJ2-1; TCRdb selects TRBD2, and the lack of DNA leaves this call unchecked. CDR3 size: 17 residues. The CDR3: CASSLMPSGRVHNEQFF.

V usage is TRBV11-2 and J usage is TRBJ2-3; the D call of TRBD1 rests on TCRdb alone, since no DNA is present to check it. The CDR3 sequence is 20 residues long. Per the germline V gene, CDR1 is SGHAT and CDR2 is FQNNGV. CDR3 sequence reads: CASSLDLAGGGIFGTDTQYF.